This T cell receptor (beta chain) was obtained from a study of Graves' ophthalmopathy and Graves' hyperthyroidism. TCR beta CDR3 amplification used RNA transcripts. First-round RT-PCR used HTBI primers; second-round multiplex PCR followed. TCRdb fed the multiplex PCR reads into MiXCR, producing one record per CDR3 protein. The table shows roughly 400,000 distinct CDR3 sequences, with about 17% occurring only once. The CDR3 consists of 14 residues. Trimming cost V 2 bases and J 8 bases, with 12 bases left between them. Other autoimmune diseases, uncontrolled infections, pregnancy and lactation each led to patient exclusion.

Sequenced material: peripheral blood. The sequence came from an adult woman with stable Graves' hyperthyroidism. The chain links TRBV12-3 or TRBV12-4 to TRBJ1-4, with a possible D match to TRBD1 (5 bases). CDR3 nucleotides: TGTGCCAGCAGTTTACCGAACAGGCCAGAAAAACTGTTTTTT. Translated, it gives CASSLPNRPEKLFF.